This record concerns one T cell receptor (beta chain) sequence. Its antigen is unidentified. These data come from a study of OX40 agonist ivuxolimab in advanced cancers. The study, taken as a whole, reports: It was also the case that some nonresponders had low normalized T-cell clonal expansion. Partial responders dosed at 0.1-3.0 mg/kg displayed clonal expansion ranking among the lowest.

The germline CDR1 and CDR2 sequences are SEHNR and FQNEAQ (reference sequence). V lost 8 bases to trimming and J lost 5 bases, with 18 bases between them. CDR3 length: 15 amino acids. The table came from immunoSEQ multiplex PCR; TCRdb's copy has only in-frame clones and leaves some out. The sample holds about 57,000 clones, 83% seen once. The material was CD4+ or CD8+ T cells sorted from blood, obtained in a trial of the OX40 agonist ivuxolimab. This TCR was recovered from an adult with an advanced solid tumor such as melanoma, head and neck, liver or kidney cancer. This sequence joins TRBV7-9 and TRBJ2-2; possibly TRBD2 for D (6 bases). DNA for the CDR3: TGTGCCAGCCGACTAGGGACCCAGGTTACCGGGGAGCTGTTTTTT. Translated: CASRLGTQVTGELFF.